This T cell receptor (beta chain) was captured in a study of blood T cell repertoires in COVID-19. Study context: PBMCs, B-cell-depleted T cells, or T cells were the source of the cDNA or gDNA that made up the material.

Produced via immunoSEQ multiplex PCR; TCRdb's table is partial and in-frame only. The table includes about 240,000 clones, around 88% detected once. Recruitment covered about 26 US areas and drew participants whose ages spanned roughly 18 to 90 years. Membership in each cohort depended on participant-reported clinical history. The CDR3 runs 13 residues. The trim removed 4 bases at V and 9 bases at J, leaving 7 bases unmatched. Germline CDR1 LGHDT, CDR2 YNNKEL (reference sequence). This chain connects TRBV3-1 (or the pseudogene TRBV3-2) to TRBJ1-1; the match to TRBD1 covers 8 bases. Sequences were obtained from PBMCs or T cells enriched from blood (not recorded which). This sequence was found in a woman in her forties with acute COVID-19. CDR3 nucleotide sequence: TGTGCCAGCAGCCTAAGACAGGGGTCGAAAGCTTTCTTT. Protein sequence: CASSLRQGSKAFF.